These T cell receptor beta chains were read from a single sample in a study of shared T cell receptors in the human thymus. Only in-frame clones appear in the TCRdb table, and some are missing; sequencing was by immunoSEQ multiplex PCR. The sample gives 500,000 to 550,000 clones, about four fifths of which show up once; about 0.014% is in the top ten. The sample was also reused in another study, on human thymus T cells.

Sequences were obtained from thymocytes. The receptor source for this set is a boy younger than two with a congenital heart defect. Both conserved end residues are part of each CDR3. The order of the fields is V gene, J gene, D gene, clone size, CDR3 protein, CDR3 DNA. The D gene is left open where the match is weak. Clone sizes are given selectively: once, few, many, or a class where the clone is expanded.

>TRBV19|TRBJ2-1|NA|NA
CASSILGDEQFF
TGTGCCAGTAGTATTTTAGGGGATGAGCAGTTCTTC
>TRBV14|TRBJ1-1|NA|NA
CASSPGAAEAFF
TGTGCCAGCTCGCCGGGAGCCGCTGAAGCTTTCTTT
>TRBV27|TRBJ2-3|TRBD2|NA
CASSFFGRETDTQYF
TGTGCCAGCAGTTTCTTCGGGAGGGAAACAGATACGCAGTATTTT
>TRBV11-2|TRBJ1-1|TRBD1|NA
CASSPGQFEAFF
TGTGCCAGCAGCCCGGGACAGTTTGAAGCTTTCTTT
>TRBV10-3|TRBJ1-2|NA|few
CAISDGQGTGRYGYTF
TGTGCCATCAGTGACGGGCAGGGGACGGGACGGTATGGCTACACCTTC
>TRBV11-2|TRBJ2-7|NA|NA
CASSLDLPYSYEQYF
TGTGCCAGCAGCTTAGACCTACCCTACTCCTACGAGCAGTACTTC
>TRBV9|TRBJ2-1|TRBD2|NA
CASSGNGLAGRRDNEQFF
TGTGCCAGCAGCGGCAATGGGCTAGCGGGCCGACGCGACAATGAGCAGTTCTTC
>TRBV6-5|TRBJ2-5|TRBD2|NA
CASSSRLAGGQETQYF
TGTGCCAGCAGTTCGCGACTAGCGGGAGGGCAAGAGACCCAGTACTTC
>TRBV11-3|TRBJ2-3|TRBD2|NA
CASSLGSSGRGSDTQYF
TGTGCCAGCAGCTTAGGTTCTAGCGGGAGGGGGTCAGATACGCAGTATTTT
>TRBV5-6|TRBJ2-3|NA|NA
CASSPGEQEEGTDTQYF
TGTGCCAGCAGCCCCGGGGAGCAGGAGGAGGGTACAGATACGCAGTATTTT
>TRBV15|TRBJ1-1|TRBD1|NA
CATSRTGGSLNTEAFF
TGTGCCACCAGCAGGACAGGGGGTTCCCTGAACACTGAAGCTTTCTTT
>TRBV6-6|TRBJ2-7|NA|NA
CASSYSGLRRSDEQYF
TGTGCCAGCAGTTACTCAGGACTCAGGAGGTCGGACGAGCAGTACTTC
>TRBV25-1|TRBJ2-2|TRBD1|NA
CASSESRDSVPGELFF
TGTGCCAGCAGTGAATCTCGGGACAGTGTCCCCGGGGAGCTGTTTTTT
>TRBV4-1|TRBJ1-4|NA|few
CASSQDHVGGKLFF
TGCGCCAGCAGCCAAGATCACGTGGGGGGGAAACTGTTTTTT
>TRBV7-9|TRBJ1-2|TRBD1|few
CASTADRGYGYTF
TGTGCCAGCACCGCAGACAGGGGCTATGGCTACACCTTC
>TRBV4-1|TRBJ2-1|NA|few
CASSPTCEVHNEQFF
TGCGCCAGCAGCCCGACCTGTGAGGTCCACAATGAGCAGTTCTTC
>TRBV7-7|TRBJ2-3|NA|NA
CASSPRYTDTQYF
TGTGCCAGCAGCCCCCGGTACACAGATACGCAGTATTTT
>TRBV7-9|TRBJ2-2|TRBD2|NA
CASTNRGLAGNTGELFF
TGTGCCAGCACGAACCGAGGACTAGCGGGAAATACCGGGGAGCTGTTTTTT
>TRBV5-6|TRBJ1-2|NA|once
CASSLEGVQDGYTF
TGTGCCAGCAGCTTAGAAGGGGTACAGGATGGCTACACCTTC
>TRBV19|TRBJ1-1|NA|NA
CASSPRGRVGVNTEAFF
TGTGCCAGTAGTCCCCGGGGAAGGGTAGGCGTGAACACTGAAGCTTTCTTT
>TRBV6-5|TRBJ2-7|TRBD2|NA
CASSYYSGRSHEQYF
TGTGCCAGCAGTTACTATAGCGGGAGGTCCCACGAGCAGTACTTC
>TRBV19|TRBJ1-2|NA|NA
CASSFGRQGGDYGYTF
TGTGCCAGTAGCTTCGGGAGGCAGGGAGGGGACTATGGCTACACCTTC
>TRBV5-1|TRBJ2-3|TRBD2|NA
CASSLGLAGVDTDTQYF
TGCGCCAGCAGCTTGGGACTAGCGGGAGTCGACACAGATACGCAGTATTTT
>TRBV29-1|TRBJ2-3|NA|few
CSVAQRGTDTQYF
TGCAGCGTTGCTCAGCGTGGCACAGATACGCAGTATTTT
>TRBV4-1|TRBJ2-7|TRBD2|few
CASSQDLEGLGGRAHEQYF
TGCGCCAGCAGCCAAGACCTCGAGGGACTCGGCGGGAGGGCCCACGAGCAGTACTTC
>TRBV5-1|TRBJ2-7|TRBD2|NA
CASSLSPTASGADSYEQYF
TGCGCCAGCAGCTTGTCCCCTACTGCTAGCGGGGCCGACTCCTACGAGCAGTACTTC
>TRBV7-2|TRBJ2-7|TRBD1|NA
CASSLGTGGAYEQYF
TGTGCCAGCAGCTTAGGGACAGGGGGTGCCTACGAGCAGTACTTC
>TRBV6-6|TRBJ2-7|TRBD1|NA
CASSPRTGTSYEQYF
TGTGCCAGCAGCCCAAGGACAGGTACCTCCTACGAGCAGTACTTC
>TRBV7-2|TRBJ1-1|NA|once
CASSLLPGTEAFF
TGTGCCAGCAGCTTGTTACCAGGGACTGAAGCTTTCTTT
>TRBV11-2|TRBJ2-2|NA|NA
CASSFKAGRATGELFF
TGTGCCAGCAGCTTTAAGGCAGGGCGCGCCACCGGGGAGCTGTTTTTT
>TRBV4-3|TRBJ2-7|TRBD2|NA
CASSQEFSGGSSYEQYF
TGCGCCAGCAGCCAAGAATTTTCGGGGGGTTCCTCCTACGAGCAGTACTTC
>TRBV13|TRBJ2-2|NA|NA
CASSEGGHTGELFF
TGTGCCAGCAGCGAGGGGGGGCACACCGGGGAGCTGTTTTTT
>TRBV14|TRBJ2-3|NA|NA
CASSLGGVTDTQYF
TGTGCCAGCAGCCTCGGGGGAGTTACAGATACGCAGTATTTT
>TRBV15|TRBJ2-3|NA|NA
CASAGTDTQYF
TGTGCCTCCGCGGGCACAGATACGCAGTATTTT
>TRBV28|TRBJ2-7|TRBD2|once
CASSLTLAGGPYEQYF
TGTGCCAGCAGTTTAACACTAGCGGGAGGTCCCTACGAGCAGTACTTC
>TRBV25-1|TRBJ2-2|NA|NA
CASGRLVFGELFF
TGTGCCAGCGGGAGACTAGTGTTCGGGGAGCTGTTTTTT
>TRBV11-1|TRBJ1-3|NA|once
CASSHGVGAGNTIYF
TGTGCCAGCAGCCATGGGGTCGGGGCTGGAAACACCATATATTTT
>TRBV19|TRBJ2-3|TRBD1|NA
CASSVDRGILARTDTQYF
TGTGCCAGTAGTGTCGACAGGGGGATTCTAGCGCGCACAGATACGCAGTATTTT
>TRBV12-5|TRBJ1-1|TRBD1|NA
CASGLVLQGADTEAFF
TGTGCTAGTGGTTTGGTACTACAGGGGGCCGACACTGAAGCTTTCTTT